Described below is a single T cell receptor (beta chain) sequence and its context. The record originates from a study of blood T cell repertoires in COVID-19. In the study overall: Specimens from acute and convalescent COVID-19 originated in the United States, Italy and Spain.

The authors' processing: The assay estimated nucleated cells by amplifying reference gene primers. The data were produced by immunoSEQ multiplex PCR, yet TCRdb's version contains in-frame clones alone and is incomplete. V, J and clone size reflect that table, while D and trimming were determined from the DNA. The sample includes about 100,000 clones, roughly 84% of them seen just once. The germline V gene encodes CDR1 SGHNT and CDR2 YYREEE (reference sequence). The CDR3 runs to 15 residues. J lost 4 bases, V lost 3 bases, and 6 bases had no gene match. Sequencing used peripheral blood. The chain combines TRBV5-4 with TRBJ1-2; TRBD1 aligns across 10 bases. This clonotype was sampled from a man between 65 and 85 years old with active or convalescent COVID-19. CDR3 coding DNA: TGTGCCAGCAGCTCGCCTGGACAGGGGGGCTATGGCTACACCTTC. It specifies CASSSPGQGGYGYTF.